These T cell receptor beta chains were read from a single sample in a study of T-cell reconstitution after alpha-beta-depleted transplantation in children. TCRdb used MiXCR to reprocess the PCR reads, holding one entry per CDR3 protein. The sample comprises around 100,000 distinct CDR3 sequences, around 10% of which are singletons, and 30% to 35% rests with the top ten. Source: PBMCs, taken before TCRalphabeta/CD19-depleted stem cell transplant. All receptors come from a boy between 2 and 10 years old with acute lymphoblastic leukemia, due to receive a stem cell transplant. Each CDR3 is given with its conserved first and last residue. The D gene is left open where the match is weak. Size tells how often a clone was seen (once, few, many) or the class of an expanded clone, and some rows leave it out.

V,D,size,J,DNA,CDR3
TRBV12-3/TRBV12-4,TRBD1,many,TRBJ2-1,TGTGCCAGCAGACCTCGACAGGGAAAGGCTGTTAGCAATGAGCAGTTCTTC,CASRPRQGKAVSNEQFF
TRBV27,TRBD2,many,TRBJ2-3,TGTGCCAGCAGTCGCACAATTACAGCGGGAGGGCCGACAGATACGCAGTATTTT,CASSRTITAGGPTDTQYF
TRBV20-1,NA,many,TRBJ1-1,TGCAGTGCTAGACAGGGGCTCTGGACTGAAGCTTTCTTT,CSARQGLWTEAFF
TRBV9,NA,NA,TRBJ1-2,TGTGCCAGCAGCGCCCACGGCTATGGCTACACCTTC,CASSAHGYGYTF
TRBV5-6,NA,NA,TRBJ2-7,TGTGCCAGCAGCCCCATGGGGTGGCACGAGCAGTACTTC,CASSPMGWHEQYF
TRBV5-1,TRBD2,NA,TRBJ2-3,TGCGTCAGCAGCTGGGATCGACTAGCGGGAGCAGATACGCAGTATTTT,CVSSWDRLAGADTQYF
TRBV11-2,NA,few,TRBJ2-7,TGTGCCTCAGGCAGCGGTGGGCCTCGGGAGCAGTACTTC,CASGSGGPREQYF
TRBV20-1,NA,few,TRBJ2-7,TGCAGTGCCTCGGATCGGGCGGGAAAACCCTACGAGCAGTACTTC,CSASDRAGKPYEQYF
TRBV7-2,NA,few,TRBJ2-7,TGTGCCAGCAGCAGGACCTGGGACTTAACCTACGAGCAGTACTTC,CASSRTWDLTYEQYF
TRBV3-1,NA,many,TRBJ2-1,TGTGCCAGCAGCTTGACTGGGCCAGCCTACAATGAGCAGTTCTTC,CASSLTGPAYNEQFF
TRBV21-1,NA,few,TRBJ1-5,TGTGCCAGCAGCAAAGAGGGGCAAGGTCAGCCCCAGCATTTT,CASSKEGQGQPQHF
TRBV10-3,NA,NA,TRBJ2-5,TGTGCCTCCAGCCCGACCCGCCCACAAGAGACCCAGTACTTC,CASSPTRPQETQYF
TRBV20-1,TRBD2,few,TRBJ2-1,TGCAGTGCTAGTGTCCTTAGCGGGAGTAGATCCGGTGAGCAGTTCTTC,CSASVLSGSRSGEQFF
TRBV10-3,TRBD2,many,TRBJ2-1,TGTGCCATCAGTGAGAGGACTAGCGGCCCCTACAATGAGCAGTTCTTC,CAISERTSGPYNEQFF
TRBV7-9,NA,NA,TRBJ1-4,TGTGCCAGCAGCCCCCGTCAGAGTAATGAAAAACTGTTTTTT,CASSPRQSNEKLFF
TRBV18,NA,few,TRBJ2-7,TGTGCCAGCTCACCACCAACCTACGAGCAGTACTTC,CASSPPTYEQYF
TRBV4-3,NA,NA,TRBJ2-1,TGCGCCAGCAGCCAAGATAGGGGAGACGCGGGGTACAATGAGCAGTTCTTC,CASSQDRGDAGYNEQFF
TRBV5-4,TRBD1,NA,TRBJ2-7,TGTGCCAGCAGCTCGGGACAGGCCGGACCCTACGAGCAGTACTTC,CASSSGQAGPYEQYF
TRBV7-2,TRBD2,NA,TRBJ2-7,TGTCCCAGCAGCCTGAGCCCTACTAGCGGGAACCTTCGACGGGAGCAGTACTTC,CPSSLSPTSGNLRREQYF
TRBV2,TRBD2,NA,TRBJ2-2,TGTGCCAGCAGTGTTACGGCGGGAGGGAACACCGGGGAGCTGTTTTTT,CASSVTAGGNTGELFF
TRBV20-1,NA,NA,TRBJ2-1,TGCAGTGCTAGAGGTGGCGGGGTTACGTCCTACAATGAGCAGTTCTTC,CSARGGGVTSYNEQFF
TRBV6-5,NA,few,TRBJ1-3,TGTGCCAGCGGGGAGGGAAACACCATATATTTT,CASGEGNTIYF
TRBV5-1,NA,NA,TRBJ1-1,TGCGCCAGCAGCTCAATAGCTTTGAACACTGAAGCTTTCTTT,CASSSIALNTEAFF
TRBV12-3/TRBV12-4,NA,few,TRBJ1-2,TGTGCCAGCAGACTCGGGCCCCATGGCTACACCTTC,CASRLGPHGYTF
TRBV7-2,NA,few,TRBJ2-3,TGTGCCAGCAGCTTAGGGCTAATCTCAGATACGCAGTATTTT,CASSLGLISDTQYF
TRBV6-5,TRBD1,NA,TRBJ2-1,TGTGCCAGCAGTTACGACTGGGACAGCGAGAGCTCCTACAATGAGCAGTTCTTC,CASSYDWDSESSYNEQFF
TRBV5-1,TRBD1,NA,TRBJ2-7,TGCGCCAGCAACGCCGGGACAGGAGAAGAGCAGTACTTC,CASNAGTGEEQYF
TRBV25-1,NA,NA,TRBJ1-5,TGTGCCAGCAGCGTGTCAAGTAGCAATCAGCCCCAGCATTTT,CASSVSSSNQPQHF
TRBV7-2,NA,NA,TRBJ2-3,TGTGCCAGCAGCCCCCAGGATGGTAGCACAGATACGCAGTATTTT,CASSPQDGSTDTQYF
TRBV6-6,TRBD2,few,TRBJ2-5,TGTGCCAGTATTAGCGGGAGAGAGACCCAGTACTTC,CASISGRETQYF
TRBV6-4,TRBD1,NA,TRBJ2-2,TGTGCCAGCAGAGACAATACAGGGGTGAATACCGGGGAGCTGTTTTTT,CASRDNTGVNTGELFF
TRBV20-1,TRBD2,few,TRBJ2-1,TGCAGTGCCACCCGGACTAGCTCCTACAATGAGCAGTTCTTC,CSATRTSSYNEQFF
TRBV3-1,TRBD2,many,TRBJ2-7,TGTGCCAGCAGCCGACACATCGGGACTAGCGATTACTACGAGCAGTACTTC,CASSRHIGTSDYYEQYF
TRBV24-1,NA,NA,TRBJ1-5,TGTGCCACCAGTGATTCCGACAGAGCGGACCAGCCCCAGCATTTT,CATSDSDRADQPQHF
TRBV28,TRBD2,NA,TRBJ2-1,TGTGCCAGCAGAAGACTAGCGGGAGTGGGAGGCAATGAGCAGTTCTTC,CASRRLAGVGGNEQFF
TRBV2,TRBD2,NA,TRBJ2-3,TGTGCCAGGGGGGGGACTAGCGGTACCACAGATACGCAGTATTTT,CARGGTSGTTDTQYF
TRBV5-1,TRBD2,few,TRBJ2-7,TGCGCCAGCAGCACATCGACTAGCGGGAGTGGTATTTCCTACGAGCAGTACTTC,CASSTSTSGSGISYEQYF
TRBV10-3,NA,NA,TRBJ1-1,TGTGCCATCAGTGATTCTGGGGCGCGCAACACTGAAGCTTTCTTT,CAISDSGARNTEAFF
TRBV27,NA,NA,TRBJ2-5,TGTGCCAGCAGTTTTGGAGGGCGTGAGACCCAGTACTTC,CASSFGGRETQYF
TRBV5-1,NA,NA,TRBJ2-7,TGCGCCAGCAGCTGGAACTCGGGGCCCGAGCAGTACTTC,CASSWNSGPEQYF
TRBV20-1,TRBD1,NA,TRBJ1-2,TGCAGTGCTAGAGATCCAGGGGGCGCCTATGGCTACACCTTC,CSARDPGGAYGYTF
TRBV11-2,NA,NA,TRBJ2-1,TGTGCCAGCAGCCCCCGCGGGGTGCAGTTCTTC,CASSPRGVQFF
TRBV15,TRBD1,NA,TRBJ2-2,TGTGCCACCAGCGGCCCGGGACAGTCGAACACCGGGGAGCTGTTTTTT,CATSGPGQSNTGELFF
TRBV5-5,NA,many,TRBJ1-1,TGTGCCAGCTCTTCGTTTATCGGGGCTGAAGCTTTCTTT,CASSSFIGAEAFF
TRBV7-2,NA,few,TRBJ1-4,TGTGCCAGCAGCTTAAGCGAGGGGACGAAACTGTTTTTT,CASSLSEGTKLFF
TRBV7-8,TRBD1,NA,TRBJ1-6,TGTGCCAGCAGCTTATTTGTATGGGACAGGAGTCCTAATTCACCCCTCCACTTT,CASSLFVWDRSPNSPLHF
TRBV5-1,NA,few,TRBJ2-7,TGCGCCAGCAGCTTGGATTTTCGGAAAAACTACGAGCAGTACTTC,CASSLDFRKNYEQYF
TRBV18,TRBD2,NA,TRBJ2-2,TGTGCCAGCTCACAAACTAGCGGGACCGGCCGAACCGGGGAGCTGTTTTTT,CASSQTSGTGRTGELFF
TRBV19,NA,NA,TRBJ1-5,TGTGCCAGTAGTATATGGGGCACGGATCAGCCCCAGCATTTT,CASSIWGTDQPQHF
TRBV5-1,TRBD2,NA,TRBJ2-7,TGCGCCAGCAGCTTGGGAAGGGTTACAGAACTAGCGGGGAACTACGAGCAGTACTTC,CASSLGRVTELAGNYEQYF
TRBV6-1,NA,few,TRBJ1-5,TGTGCCAGCACCCTCGAATGGGGGCTTAATCAGCCCCAGCATTTT,CASTLEWGLNQPQHF
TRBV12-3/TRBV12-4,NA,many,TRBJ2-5,TGTGCCAGCAGTGCTACCTACCAAGAGACCCAGTACTTC,CASSATYQETQYF
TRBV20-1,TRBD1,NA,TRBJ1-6,TGCAGTGCTAGAGGACAGGGCAATAATTCACCCCTCCACTTT,CSARGQGNNSPLHF
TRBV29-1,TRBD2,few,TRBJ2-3,TGCAGCGTCGCGACCTTTTCGGCGGGAGGTGACGCTACGCAGTATTTT,CSVATFSAGGDATQYF